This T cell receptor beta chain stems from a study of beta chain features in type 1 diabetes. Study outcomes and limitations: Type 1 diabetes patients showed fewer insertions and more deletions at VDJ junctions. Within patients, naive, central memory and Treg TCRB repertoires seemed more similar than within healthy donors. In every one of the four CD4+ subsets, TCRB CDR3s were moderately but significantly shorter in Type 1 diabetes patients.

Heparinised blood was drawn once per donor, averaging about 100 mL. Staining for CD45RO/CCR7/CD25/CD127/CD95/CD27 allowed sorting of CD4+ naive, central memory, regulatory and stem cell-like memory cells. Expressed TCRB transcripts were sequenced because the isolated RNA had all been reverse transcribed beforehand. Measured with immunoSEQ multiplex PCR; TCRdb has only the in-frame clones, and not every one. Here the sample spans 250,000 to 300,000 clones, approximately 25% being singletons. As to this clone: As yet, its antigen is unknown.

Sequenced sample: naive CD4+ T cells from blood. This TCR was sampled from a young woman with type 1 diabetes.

CDR3 region: CASAAVMWTSGNGNTGELFF. The CDR3 DNA follows: TGCGCCAGCGCCGCCGTAATGTGGACTAGCGGGAACGGCAACACCGGGGAGCTGTTTTTT. The gene calls are TRBV4-1 and TRBJ2-2, with TRBD2 identical over 12 bases. Trimming took 8 bases from V and 2 from J; bases not matched to a gene: 18. In germline, CDR1 is MGHRA, CDR2 YSYEKL. This CDR3 has 20 residues.